This T cell receptor (beta chain) was observed in a study of blood T cell repertoires in COVID-19 (dated by TCRdb to about 2020). Concerning the study at large: The collaborator samples originated in the United States, Italy and Spain and spanned the acute and convalescent phases of COVID-19. Where available, HLA class I and class II types were taken from metadata supplied by the sample provider and were not determined by assay-based typing. The repertoires were made available in a free public database intended to serve as a resource for research on the immune response to SARS-CoV-2. The samples were drawn from the first 160 participants of the ongoing ImmuneRACE study and from 1,200 or so subjects provided by 6 global collaborators. The dataset comprised deeply sampled blood TCRbeta repertoires from subjects exposed to, actively infected with, or recovered from COVID-19. The material from the prospective study consisted of cDNA or gDNA derived from T cells, B-cell-depleted T cells, or PBMCs. Nearly every sample came with metadata listing a de-identified subject ID, COVID-19 status, age in years and sex.

Unmatched junction bases come to 5, with V trimmed by 5 bases and J by 2 bases. The germline V gene gives CDR1 as SGHRS and CDR2 as YFSETQ. Taken from cysteine to phenylalanine, the CDR3 has 17 residues. This entry keeps only the CDR3 DNA: 51 bases, framed from base 1. Whole blood was collected in K2EDTA tubes by collaborating institutions according to the institutions' own protocols. For TCRbeta analysis, collaborators shipped samples as frozen whole blood, isolated PBMCs, or DNA extracted from either of those sample types. The immunoSEQ Assay, a bias-controlled multiplex PCR, was used to amplify TCRbeta CDR3 regions from genomic DNA. The authors' analysis ran thus. Nucleated cell counts per sample were estimated from amplification of reference gene primers within the assay. Sequence reads were collapsed and filtered to measure the absolute abundance of every unique TCRbeta CDR3 rearrangement. For each sample, productive Simpson clonality was calculated by taking the square root of Simpson's diversity index across productive rearrangements. The table was pulled from immuneACCESS by TCRdb, which kept in-frame rearrangements only. Such tables lose some clones; where checked, under half of the loss comes from unresolved V genes, and the rest has no known cause. The DNA was the basis for D and trimming; V, J and clone size are from that table. Here the sample has roughly 95,000 clones; 82% occur a single time. The ten largest clones represent 15% to 20% of the sample.

As to this clone: No antigen is known for it. Nothing much larger sits one base from this clone, and base qualities are not available.

Overall study results and their limits: The quantity of clinical and demographic metadata differed by source and by participant and was supplied without curation.

This receptor was identified in a man older than 75 with acute or convalescent COVID-19. The chain uses TRBV5-1 and TRBJ2-1; TRBD2 aligns with 15 central bases. Sequenced: peripheral blood. DNA sequence: TGCGCCAGCAGTGGGACTAGCGGGAGGCTAACCTACAATGAGCAGTTCTTC. This is translated as CASSGTSGRLTYNEQFF.